The rows below give T cell receptor beta chains drawn from one sample of a study of follicular helper T cells after annual influenza vaccination. Sequencing was performed with immunoSEQ multiplex PCR; in TCRdb, only in-frame clones are kept and a portion is missing. The sample consists of about 10,000 clones, roughly four fifths of them appearing once. The sequencing used CXCR5- memory CD4+ T cells sorted from blood, collected 7 days after influenza vaccination. These TCRs come from an adult who received the influenza vaccine. CDR3s include the opening cysteine and the closing phenylalanine or tryptophan. D genes are given only for firm matches. Only part of the rows carry a size: once, few, many, or a class if the clone is expanded.

TRBV5-1	.	TRBJ1-2	.	TGCGCCAGCAGCCCGACGGCCACAGGAGGCTACACCTTC	CASSPTATGGYTF
TRBV19	.	TRBJ1-6	.	TGTGCCAGTAGTATATCCTCCCCAGTGAGGGCCCTCCACTTT	CASSISSPVRALHF
TRBV18	few	TRBJ2-3	TRBD1	TGTGCCAGCTCACGGAAGGACAGGGGGCGTTCGGATACGCAGTATTTT	CASSRKDRGRSDTQYF
TRBV6-5	.	TRBJ2-5	TRBD2	TGTGCCAGCAAAAGCGGGGGGGCCGCAGAGACCCAGTACTTC	CASKSGGAAETQYF
TRBV28	.	TRBJ2-7	TRBD2	TGTGCCAGCAGTTTCGGGGGGACGTCCTACGAGCAGTACTTC	CASSFGGTSYEQYF
TRBV21-1	.	TRBJ2-5	.	TGTGCCAGCAGCAGAGTAACGGACCAGTACTTC	CASSRVTDQYF
TRBV5-8	.	TRBJ1-1	.	TGTGCCAGCAGCTTTTGGGGGACTGAAGCTTTCTTT	CASSFWGTEAFF
TRBV2	.	TRBJ1-2	TRBD1	TGTGCCAGCAGTGACAGGGGGAAGAACTATGGCTACACCTTC	CASSDRGKNYGYTF
TRBV19	.	TRBJ1-4	TRBD1	TGTGCCAGTAGTTCAGCCGGGACAGCGGGGGAAAAACTGTTTTTT	CASSSAGTAGEKLFF
TRBV28	once	TRBJ1-5	TRBD1	TGTGCCAGCAGCCCCGGGCAGGGGGTTCGACAGCCCCAGCATTTT	CASSPGQGVRQPQHF
TRBV19	.	TRBJ1-1	.	TGTGCCAGTAGTCCGGGGACGATCGCTGAAGCTTTCTTT	CASSPGTIAEAFF
TRBV19	.	TRBJ2-1	.	TGTGCCAGTAGTATGTTCCAGGGGATCAATGAGCAGTTCTTC	CASSMFQGINEQFF
TRBV19	.	TRBJ2-5	TRBD2	TGTGCCAGTAGTATCGGGGGGGTATCCCAAGAGACCCAGTACTTC	CASSIGGVSQETQYF
TRBV6-5	few	TRBJ2-7	.	TGTGCCAGCAGTTACCGACAGGCCTCCTACGAGCAGTACTTC	CASSYRQASYEQYF
TRBV6-5	few	TRBJ1-4	.	TGTGCCAGCAGTTACTCGATTGGCTATAATGAAAAACTGTTTTTT	CASSYSIGYNEKLFF
TRBV5-8	.	TRBJ2-1	TRBD2	TGTGCCAGCAGCTTAGGTAGCGGGAGGTTCAATGAGCAGTTCTTC	CASSLGSGRFNEQFF
TRBV7-8	.	TRBJ2-5	TRBD2	TGTGCCAGCAGCTTAGCGGTAGCGGGAGAGACCCAGTACTTC	CASSLAVAGETQYF
TRBV9	.	TRBJ2-1	TRBD2	TGTGCCAGCAGCGTAGGCGGTCGGGAGGGGAATGAGCAGTTCTTC	CASSVGGREGNEQFF
TRBV30	few	TRBJ1-2	.	TGTGCCTGGCACGGGGAGGGGAACTATGGCTACACCTTC	CAWHGEGNYGYTF
TRBV5-1	once	TRBJ2-3	TRBD2	TGCGCCAGCAGCTCGCGGGAGGGGGATACGCAGTATTTT	CASSSREGDTQYF
TRBV28	few	TRBJ2-7	.	TGTGCCAGCCTACCGGGACAAGCCTACGAGCAGTACTTC	CASLPGQAYEQYF
TRBV30	.	TRBJ2-5	.	TGTGCCTGGAGTAGGGGACTTCGGGGTGAGACCCAGTACTTC	CAWSRGLRGETQYF
TRBV9	.	TRBJ1-1	TRBD1	TGTGCCAGCAGCGCCGGACAGGGCACTGAAGCTTTCTTT	CASSAGQGTEAFF
TRBV27	.	TRBJ2-7	TRBD1	TGTGCCAGCAGTGCTTGGACAGGGGGTGGTTCCTACGAGCAGTACTTC	CASSAWTGGGSYEQYF
TRBV28	.	TRBJ1-1	.	TGTGCCAGCAGGACTCAAGGCAGGGAATACACTGAAGCTTTCTTT	CASRTQGREYTEAFF
TRBV25-1	.	TRBJ1-2	.	TGTGCCAGCAGTGATAGGGCAGGGATGAGTGGCTACACCTTC	CASSDRAGMSGYTF
TRBV5-8	.	TRBJ1-1	.	TGTGCCAGCAGCTTAGGGACGGCTACGGGTGAAGCTTTCTTT	CASSLGTATGEAFF
TRBV19	.	TRBJ1-1	TRBD1	TGTGCCAGTAGTACCTCGACAGGGCAAATGAACACTGAAGCTTTCTTT	CASSTSTGQMNTEAFF
TRBV5-5	.	TRBJ1-4	.	TGTGCCAGCAGCTTGTTACAGAATGAAAAACTGTTTTTT	CASSLLQNEKLFF
TRBV5-1	.	TRBJ2-3	.	TGCGCCAGCAGCCCGGGAACCTCCAATACGCAGTATTTT	CASSPGTSNTQYF
TRBV7-8	once	TRBJ2-1	.	TGTGCCAGCAGCTGGGAGGGGGCCCTACTTTGGGATGAGCAGTTCTTC	CASSWEGALLWDEQFF
TRBV30	.	TRBJ1-1	.	TGTGCCTGGAGTGAGGTGGGAAAAGCTTTCTTT	CAWSEVGKAFF
TRBV5-1	.	TRBJ2-1	.	TGCGCCAGCAGTGATGAGATCCATGAGCAGTTCTTC	CASSDEIHEQFF
TRBV11-2	.	TRBJ2-2	TRBD2	TGTGCCAGCAGCTTACTAGCGGGGACCGGGGAGCTGTTTTTT	CASSLLAGTGELFF
TRBV7-2	.	TRBJ2-1	TRBD2	TGTGCCAGCAGCTTTGGACTAGCGGATAACAATGAGCAGTTCTTC	CASSFGLADNNEQFF
TRBV7-2	.	TRBJ2-7	TRBD1	TGTGCCAGCAGTTCCCGCGGGACAGGGTCCTACGAGCAGTACTTC	CASSSRGTGSYEQYF
TRBV30	.	TRBJ1-2	.	TGTGCCTGGAGTCTCCTTCACCATACCGGGTATGGCTACACCTTC	CAWSLLHHTGYGYTF
TRBV6-5	.	TRBJ2-7	.	TGTGCCAGCTGTGGCGGAGGGTCCGGCGAGCAGTACTTC	CASCGGGSGEQYF
TRBV5-1	.	TRBJ2-3	TRBD2	TGCGCCAGCAGCACTAGCGGGGGGCTTTGGAGCACAGATACGCAGTATTTT	CASSTSGGLWSTDTQYF
TRBV10-3	.	TRBJ2-2	.	TGTGCCATCAGGTCCGAGGGTACGAACACCGGGGAGCTGTTTTTT	CAIRSEGTNTGELFF
TRBV29-1	.	TRBJ1-5	.	TGCAGCGTTGCCACAGGGAGCAATCAGCCCCAGCATTTT	CSVATGSNQPQHF
TRBV5-4	.	TRBJ1-2	TRBD1	TGTGCCAGCAGCTCGCCGGGACAGGGCCTCTATGGCTACACCTTC	CASSSPGQGLYGYTF
TRBV7-2	.	TRBJ2-3	.	TGTGCCAGCAGCCCGAGAACCGGACCCCTGAGCACAGATACGCAGTATTTT	CASSPRTGPLSTDTQYF
TRBV18	.	TRBJ2-2	.	TGTGCCAGCTCACCGTCGGGCGCCGGGGAGCTGTTTTTT	CASSPSGAGELFF